These 27 T cell receptor beta chains were sequenced from one sample in a study of regulatory T cells in long-lasting Graves disease. Time point of the sample: persistent/refractory GD, antithyroid drugs over 5 years with positive TRAb. Construction of the TCR library relied on RNA isolated from PBMCs. Arm-PCR of CDR3 regions and iRepertoire HTBI primers were used to build TCR beta libraries. TCRdb independently ran MiXCR on the multiplex PCR reads; one entry per CDR3 protein. The table has some 280,000 distinct CDR3 sequences, 20% to 25% seen once. This specimen consisted of peripheral blood mononuclear cells (PBMCs), obtained when the disease was refractory, from a patient treated with antithyroid drugs. The source is a female donor with Graves disease.

The chain has TRBV6-1 and TRBJ1-1; TRBD1 might be the D (5 bases). V lost 5 bases to trimming and J lost 5 bases, with 12 bases between them. The CDR3 sequence is 13 residues long. Germline V gene lookup returns CDR1 MNHNS and CDR2 SASEGT. CDR3 bases: TGTGCCAGCAGTCCCCCAGGGTTAACTGAAGCTTTCTTT. Its translation is CASSPPGLTEAFF.

In this sample, this clonotype turned up many times. The chain uses TRBV12-3 or TRBV12-4 and TRBJ1-1; 7 bases are shared with TRBD1. V lost 6 bases to trimming and J lost 4 bases; unmatched junction nucleotides: 5. This CDR3 region has 13 residues. The CDR3 DNA follows: TGTGCCAGCAGAGGACAGGCGGGCACTGAAGCTTTCTTT. Protein product: CASRGQAGTEAFF.

This clonotype was detected ten times or more. The chain employs TRBV6-5 and TRBJ2-6, with D perhaps assigned TRBD1 or TRBD2 (6 bases each). Germline-derived CDR1 and CDR2 are MNHEY and SVGAGI. This CDR3 spans 16 amino acids. Trimming left V 2 bases short and J 7 bases short, with 15 bases between. For the CDR3, the DNA is TGTGCCAGCAGTTACCCCGGGGGACAAAGAGCCAACGTCCTGACTTTC. The encoded protein is CASSYPGGQRANVLTF.

This clonotype appeared many times. CDR3 DNA: TGCAGTGCTATAGACAGGGGTGGAAAATCGACTGAAGCTTTCTTT. Translated: CSAIDRGGKSTEAFF. The chain has TRBV20-1 and TRBJ1-1, with 8 nucleotides matching TRBD1. The CDR3 has 15 amino acids. Germline V lookup: CDR1 DFQATT, CDR2 SNEGSKA (reference sequence). The V and J ends lost 4 bases and 5 bases, in that order; junction bases with no gene match: 12.

This chain joins TRBV10-2 and TRBJ1-5; the D is unclear. The CDR3 totals 12 residues. Trimming pared 7 bases from V and 7 bases from J, leaving 11 bases between. Germline CDR1 and CDR2: WSHSY and SAAADI. CDR3 sequence: CASTNTGQPQHF. The CDR3 DNA follows: TGCGCCAGCACGAACACTGGGCAGCCCCAGCATTTT.

This clonotype showed up just a few times. This chain joins TRBV29-1 and TRBJ2-2; D perhaps matches TRBD2 (7 bases). V was shortened by 8 bases and J by 3 bases, with 19 bases between the two germline ends. The germline gives CDR1 SQVTM, CDR2 ANQGSEA. The CDR3 is made up of 15 amino acids. CDR3 loop: CSPDRLRGHTGELFF. DNA for the CDR3: TGCAGCCCTGATCGTTTGCGGGGGCACACCGGGGAGCTGTTTTTT.

This clonotype appeared a few times. This rearrangement joins TRBV11-2 to TRBJ1-4; 9 bases are shared with TRBD1. The CDR3 loop spans 17 amino acids. Looked up from germline, CDR1 is SGHAT and CDR2 is FQNNGV. J lost 7 bases, V lost 5 bases, and 14 bases had no gene match. CDR3 sequence (DNA): TGTGCCAGCAGCCCCGCCCGGGACAGGGAATTTGGTGAAAAACTGTTTTTT. This codes for CASSPARDREFGEKLFF.

The V call is TRBV6-1, the J call TRBJ2-7, with D perhaps matching TRBD1 (6 bases). The CDR3 contains 19 residues. Looked up from germline, CDR1 is MNHNS and CDR2 is SASEGT. V was cut by 5 bases and J by 0 bases, with 26 bases left in between. The CDR3 here is CASSPLTGPGVASSYEQYF. In DNA form, the CDR3 reads TGTGCCAGCAGTCCGCTAACAGGGCCCGGAGTAGCGAGCTCCTACGAGCAGTACTTC.

This clonotype was counted at least ten times. The chain couples TRBV28 to TRBJ1-5; a weak D match, TRBD1 (5 bases). Trimming shortened V by 5 bases and J by 6 bases, and 17 bases separated the two germline ends. The CDR3 totals 15 residues. Germline CDR1 is MDHEN and CDR2 is SYDVKM. The CDR3 loop reads CASSTTARARQPQHF. The CDR3 DNA reads TGTGCCAGCAGTACCACGGCCAGGGCGCGTCAGCCCCAGCATTTT.

This clonotype appeared a few times. The chain has TRBV20-1 and TRBJ2-5; weak D call: TRBD1 (8 bases). The CDR3 sequence is 14 residues long. Germline V gives CDR1 DFQATT, CDR2 SNEGSKA (reference sequence). Trimming removed 4 bases from V and 5 bases from J, with 17 bases in between. This CDR3 is CSAIEQGGPETQYF. CDR3 in DNA: TGCAGTGCTATAGAACAGGGGGGGCCGGAGACCCAGTACTTC.

This clonotype was seen a handful of times. In this CDR3 the conserved last residue, phenylalanine or tryptophan, is missing, so a read error is likely. The rearrangement joins TRBV29-1 to TRBJ2-7; TRBD1 matches at 10 bases. The CDR3 runs 13 residues. The germline V gene has CDR1 SQVTM and CDR2 ANQGSEA. Germline trimming cut 6 bases from V and 6 bases from J; bases unmatched to any gene: 8. DNA of the CDR3: TGCAGCGTCGATGGGACAGGGGTTGGCGAGCAGTACCTC. It codes for CSVDGTGVGEQYL.

This clonotype was counted between two and nine times. The chain combines TRBV12-3 or TRBV12-4 with TRBJ1-2; the match to TRBD1 covers 7 bases. This CDR3 spans 15 amino acids. Trimming took 4 bases from V and 0 from J; bases not matched to a gene: 5. The DNA for the CDR3 is TGTGCCAGCAGTTATCGGGACAGCCCTAACTATGGCTACACCTTC. Amino acids: CASSYRDSPNYGYTF.

This clonotype appeared a few times. V gene TRBV20-1 combines with J gene TRBJ1-5; weak D call: TRBD1 (5 bases). Germline V gene data show CDR1 as DFQATT and CDR2 as SNEGSKA (reference sequence). Trimming took off 1 base at V and 0 bases at J, with 16 bases between the two ends. The CDR3 is made up of 17 amino acids. CDR3 loop: CSARGQGGRYSNQPQHF. CDR3 nucleotide sequence: TGCAGTGCTAGAGGTCAGGGCGGGAGGTATAGCAATCAGCCCCAGCATTTT.

This clonotype was detected many times. This rearrangement joins TRBV11-2 to TRBJ2-7; no clear D gene. CDR1 and CDR2 (germline): SGHAT, FQNNGV. The ends were cut back, 3 bases at V and 4 bases at J, with 10 bases in the middle. This CDR3 spans 13 amino acids. The CDR3 sequence: CASSFSRQYEQYF. CDR3 nucleotides: TGTGCCAGCAGCTTTTCTCGGCAATACGAGCAGTACTTC.

V is TRBV24-1 and J is TRBJ1-1; no clear D gene. Germline lookup yields CDR1 KGHDR and CDR2 SFDVKD. The germline V and J ends were trimmed by 9 bases and 0 bases, with 13 bases remaining between them. This CDR3 spans 14 amino acids. The CDR3 nucleotides are TGTGCCACCGAATCGGGGTTTATGAACACTGAAGCTTTCTTT. Protein: CATESGFMNTEAFF.

This clonotype was seen many times. CDR3 sequence reads: CASSQVYPETQYF. The CDR3 DNA is TGTGCCAGCAGCCAAGTCTACCCGGAGACCCAGTACTTC. The chain has TRBV3-1 and TRBJ2-5; D call uncertain. V was clipped by 1 base and J by 5 bases, with 8 bases between them. This CDR3 is built from 13 residues. Germline CDR1 is LGHDT and CDR2 is YNNKEL (reference sequence).

A few counts support this clonotype. Here the CDR3 DNA reads TGTGCCAGCAGCTTAGATGGGGACGTCAATCAGCCCCAGCATTTT. Translation: CASSLDGDVNQPQHF. The rearrangement links TRBV11-2 to TRBJ1-5, with D possibly matching TRBD1 (5 bases). Germline CDR1 SGHAT, CDR2 FQNNGV. The CDR3 runs to 15 residues. Trimming took off 0 bases at V and 3 bases at J, with 9 bases between the two ends.

This clonotype was seen more than once but under ten times. The chain carries TRBV20-1 and TRBJ1-1; TRBD1 matches at 9 bases. CDR3 length: 13 amino acids. The V segment lost 5 bases and the J segment 5 bases; nucleotides outside the gene matches: 6. The germline gives CDR1 DFQATT, CDR2 SNEGSKA (reference sequence). CDR3 coding DNA: TGCAGTGCTCACAGGGGGCTGGGTACTGAAGCTTTCTTT. Its translation: CSAHRGLGTEAFF.

A remark on this clonotype: At one end the junction does not follow the germline gene, possibly because of a read error. The chain is built from TRBV5-4 and TRBJ1-4; D remains unclear. The CDR3 runs to 16 residues. In germline, CDR1 is SGHNT, CDR2 YYREEE (reference sequence). The CDR3 coding sequence is TGTGCCAGCAGCTTGGATGGCGACCCCTCTAAGGAAAAACTGTTTTTT. Amino acids: CASSLDGDPSKEKLFF.

The sample holds one count of this clonotype. V usage is TRBV27 and J usage is TRBJ2-2; 8 bases map to TRBD2. Germline V gene sequence: CDR1 MNHEY, CDR2 SMNVEV (reference sequence). The CDR3 runs to 19 residues. V shed 2 bases and J 6 bases; nucleotides not matched to a gene: 17. The CDR3 DNA reads as TGTGCCAGCAGTTTACCCTATGGCTCTATAGCGGGATCCGCCGGGGAGCTGTTTTTT. Residues: CASSLPYGSIAGSAGELFF.

V gene TRBV11-2 combines with J gene TRBJ2-1; D is perhaps TRBD1 or TRBD2 (5 bases each). Germline CDR1 reads SGHAT; CDR2 reads FQNNGV. Between the trimmed V and J ends, which lost 1 base and 8 bases, there was a span of 21 bases. The CDR3 contains 17 residues. CDR3 DNA sequence: TGTGCCAGCAGCTTAGGTACCGGGACCCTTAGTGGCGATGAGCAGTTCTTC. It codes for CASSLGTGTLSGDEQFF. Together with reference TRBV11-2 and TRBJ2-1, the CDR3 gives the full variable domain: EAGVAQSPRYKIIEKRQSVAFWCNPISGHATLYWYQQILGQGPKLLIQFQNNGVVDDSQLPKDRFSAERLKGVDSTLKIQPAKLEDSAVYLCASSLGTGTLSGDEQFFGPGTRLTVL.

This clonotype has only one observation. The gene calls are TRBV7-2 and TRBJ2-1; possibly TRBD1 or TRBD2 for D (5 bases each). The CDR3 loop spans 20 amino acids. Trimming stripped 0 bases from V and 4 bases from J, with 25 bases between. Germline CDR1 and CDR2: SGHTA and FQGNSA. The DNA for the CDR3 is TGTGCCAGCAGCTTAGCGTTCCCGTTAGTTGGGGGTTCAACGTACAATGAGCAGTTCTTC. It specifies CASSLAFPLVGGSTYNEQFF.

This clonotype was counted many times. V gene TRBV3-1 combines with J gene TRBJ2-7; 8 bases agree with TRBD2. The CDR3 runs 17 residues. V lost 3 bases to trimming and J lost 2 bases; unmatched junction nucleotides: 12. Germline V lookup: CDR1 LGHDT, CDR2 YNNKEL (reference sequence). The CDR3 nucleotides read TGTGCCAGCAGCCAGGGCGGAAGCGGGAGTAGGACCTACGAGCAGTACTTC. Translating gives CASSQGGSGSRTYEQYF.

The V call is TRBV19, the J call TRBJ2-7, with 9 positions matching TRBD2. Germline CDR1 reads LNHDA; CDR2 reads SQIVND (reference sequence). There are 15 residues in the CDR3. Losses at the gene ends were 6 bases for V and 0 bases for J; bases not matched to a gene: 6. CDR3 in amino acids: CASSFSGGLSYEQYF. In nucleotides, the CDR3 is TGTGCCAGTAGCTTTAGCGGGGGCCTCTCCTACGAGCAGTACTTC.

This clonotype was seen a handful of times. The V call is TRBV5-1, the J call TRBJ1-2, with 7 bases fitting TRBD1. Germline V lookup: CDR1 SGHRS, CDR2 YFSETQ. CDR3 size: 15 residues. Trimming removed 5 bases from V and 0 bases from J; junction bases left unmatched: 7. The CDR3 DNA reads TGCGCCAGCAGAGCTGACAGGGCGGCTAACTATGGCTACACCTTC. This codes for CASRADRAANYGYTF.

This clonotype turned up a few times. V and J are TRBV10-3 and TRBJ1-1, with D tentatively TRBD1 (6 bases). CDR1 is ENHRY, CDR2 SYGVKD, per germline. The CDR3 runs to 14 residues. Trimming removed 10 bases at V and 1 base at J, with 16 bases between. The CDR3 bases are TGTGCCACCCTGAGGGGGACCTCGAACACTGAAGCTTTCTTT. This sequence encodes CATLRGTSNTEAFF.

This rearrangement joins TRBV27 to TRBJ1-4, with D perhaps TRBD1 (6 bases). V dropped 9 bases and J dropped 7 bases, with 15 bases sitting between them. The CDR3 contains 13 residues. Germline assignment: CDR1 MNHEY and CDR2 SMNVEV (reference sequence). DNA of the CDR3: TGTGCCAGTAAACAGGGCTGGGGTGAAAAACTGTTTTTT. Its translation is CASKQGWGEKLFF.